The subject of this entry is one T cell receptor beta chain. Germline-derived CDR1 and CDR2 are KGHSH and LQKENI. Trimming shortened V by 3 bases and J by 0 bases, and 4 bases separated the two germline ends. CDR3 length equals 13 residues. These data are taken from a study of blood T cell repertoires in COVID-19. In the original workflow: The authors estimated nucleated cell counts from reference gene primer amplification. Sequencing was performed with immunoSEQ multiplex PCR; in TCRdb, only in-frame clones are kept and a portion is missing. For V, J and clone size, that table is used; D and trimming come from the DNA. The data hold around 93,000 clones, with about 75% observed a single time.

V is TRBV18 and J is TRBJ2-3; no reliable D call. The TCR comes from a woman of 80 years or more with acute or convalescent COVID-19. Sequencing was performed on peripheral blood. The CDR3 spells CASSPISTDTQYF. For the CDR3, the DNA is TGTGCCAGCTCACCTATTAGCACAGATACGCAGTATTTT.